Listed here are 4 T cell receptor beta chains from one sample, sequenced in a study of blood T cell repertoires in COVID-19. Assay used: immunoSEQ multiplex PCR; TCRdb lists only in-frame clones, some missing. The table shows about 320,000 clones, with around 90% occurring only once. The sample consisted of PBMCs or T cells enriched from blood (not recorded which). All receptors come from a young woman who had recovered from COVID-19.

V gene TRBV11-3 combines with J gene TRBJ2-3; D unclear. The CDR3 consists of 13 residues. Deletions cut 0 bases from V and 7 bases from J, with 8 bases between. The germline CDR1 and CDR2 sequences are SGHNT and YENEEA. The CDR3, as DNA: TGTGCCAGCAGCTTAGATACGCGGAATACGCAGTATTTT. It codes for CASSLDTRNTQYF.

The chain has TRBV7-2 and TRBJ1-5, with 7 bases that match TRBD1. Germline lookup yields CDR1 SGHTA and CDR2 FQGNSA. There are 15 residues in the CDR3. Trimming removed 3 bases from V and 3 bases from J; junction bases left unmatched: 5. The CDR3 region is CASSLTDRFNQPQHF. CDR3 coding DNA: TGTGCCAGCAGCTTGACGGACAGGTTCAATCAGCCCCAGCATTTT.

The chain recombines TRBV25-1 with TRBJ2-5; 14 nucleotides line up with TRBD2. Germline CDR1 and CDR2: MGHDK and SYGVNS. The CDR3 loop spans 17 amino acids. With 9 bases clipped from V and 4 bases from J, the junction kept 13 bases outside the gene matches. In nucleotides, the CDR3 is TGTGCCAGTAGGCCCGACCCCGGGACTAGCGGGGGAGAGACCCAGTACTTC. Protein sequence: CASRPDPGTSGGETQYF.

This clone was counted a few times. This rearrangement joins TRBV6-2 or TRBV6-3 to TRBJ2-7, with D possibly TRBD1 on 5 matching bases. Trimming took 6 bases from V and 7 from J, leaving 13 bases between them. The CDR3 has 12 residues. CDR1 is MNHEY and CDR2 is SVGEGT in the germline V gene. The CDR3 is CASSLDIVEQYF. The CDR3 region has the DNA TGTGCCAGCAGCCTGGACATAGTGGAGCAGTACTTC.